This TCR beta chain was obtained from a study of T cell repertoires in cytomegalovirus infection. Overall study: CMV epitopes, recently identified HLA-C-restricted and well-studied HLA-B-restricted, were used. Through public TCR beta signatures, both CMV infection and matching HLA type were indicated. Notes on the study in general: In two of eight donors, the top clonotype was HLA-C-restricted CMV-specific. Cumulative frequency (of public TCR beta family members) identified carriers of CMV plus the relevant HLA.

With regard to this clonotype: Its antigen is undetermined.

MiXCR, applied by TCRdb to the reads, yields one record per CDR3 protein. The sample consists of hundreds of thousands of distinct CDR3 sequences, approximately 32% of them appearing once. The CDR3 is 16 residues long. Germline lookup yields CDR1 MDHEN and CDR2 SYDVKM. Trimming left V 5 bases short and J 1 base short, with 15 bases between. This TCR came from a human donor in good health (CMV status not recorded). Some clones in this sample may be carry-over from other donors' samples. The source was cultured CD8+ T cells from PBMCs, collected from culture after CMV antigen stimulation. The genes are TRBV28 and TRBJ2-4, with a weak D call TRBD2 (5 bases). DNA of the CDR3: TGTGCCAGCAGTACGCGGGCCAGTTTTGCCAAAAACATTCAGTACTTC. This gives the protein CASSTRASFAKNIQYF.